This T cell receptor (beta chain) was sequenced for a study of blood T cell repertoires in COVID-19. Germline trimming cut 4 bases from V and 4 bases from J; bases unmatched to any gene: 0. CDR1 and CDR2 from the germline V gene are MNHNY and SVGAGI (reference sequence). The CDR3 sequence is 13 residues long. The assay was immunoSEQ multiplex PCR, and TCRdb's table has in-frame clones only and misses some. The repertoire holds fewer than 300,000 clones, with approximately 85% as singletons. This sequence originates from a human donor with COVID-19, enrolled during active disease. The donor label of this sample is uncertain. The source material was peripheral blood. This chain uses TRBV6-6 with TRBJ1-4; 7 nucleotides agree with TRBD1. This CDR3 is CASSWDSNEKLFF. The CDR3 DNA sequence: TGTGCCAGCAGTTGGGACAGTAATGAAAAACTGTTTTTT.